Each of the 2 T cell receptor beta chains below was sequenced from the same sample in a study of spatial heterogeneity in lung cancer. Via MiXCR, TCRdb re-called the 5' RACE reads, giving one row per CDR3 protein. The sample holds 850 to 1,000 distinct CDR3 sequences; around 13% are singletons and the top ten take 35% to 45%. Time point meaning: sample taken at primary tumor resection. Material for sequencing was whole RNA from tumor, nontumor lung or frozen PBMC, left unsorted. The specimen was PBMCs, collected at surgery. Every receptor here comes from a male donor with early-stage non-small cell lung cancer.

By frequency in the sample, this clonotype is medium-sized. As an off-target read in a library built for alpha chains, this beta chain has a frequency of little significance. Here the CDR3 reads CASSLRFSGAGETQYF. DNA of the CDR3: TGTGCCAGCAGTTTAAGGTTCTCAGGGGCTGGAGAGACCCAGTACTTC. This chain uses TRBV12-3 or TRBV12-4 with TRBJ2-5; D may be TRBD1 (6 bases). Trimming removed 2 bases at V and 4 bases at J, with 17 bases between. The CDR3 runs to 16 residues.

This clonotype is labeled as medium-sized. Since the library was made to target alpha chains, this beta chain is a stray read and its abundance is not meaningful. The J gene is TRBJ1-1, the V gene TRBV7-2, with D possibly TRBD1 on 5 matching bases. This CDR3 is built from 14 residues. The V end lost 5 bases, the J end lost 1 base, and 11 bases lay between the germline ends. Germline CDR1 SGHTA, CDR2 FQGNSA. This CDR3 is CASSPRQGNTEAFF. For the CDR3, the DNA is TGTGCCAGCAGCCCACGGCAGGGGAACACTGAAGCTTTCTTT.